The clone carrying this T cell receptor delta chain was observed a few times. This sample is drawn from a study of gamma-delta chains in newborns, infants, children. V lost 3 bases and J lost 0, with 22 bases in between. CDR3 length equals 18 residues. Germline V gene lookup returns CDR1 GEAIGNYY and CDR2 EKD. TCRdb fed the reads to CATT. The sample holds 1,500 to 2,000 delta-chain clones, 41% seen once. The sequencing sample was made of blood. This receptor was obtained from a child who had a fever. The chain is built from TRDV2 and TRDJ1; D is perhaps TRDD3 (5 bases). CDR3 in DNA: TGTGCCTGTGACTCCACTACTCAATACCGGGGGTACACCGATAAACTCATCTTT. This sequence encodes CACDSTTQYRGYTDKLIF.